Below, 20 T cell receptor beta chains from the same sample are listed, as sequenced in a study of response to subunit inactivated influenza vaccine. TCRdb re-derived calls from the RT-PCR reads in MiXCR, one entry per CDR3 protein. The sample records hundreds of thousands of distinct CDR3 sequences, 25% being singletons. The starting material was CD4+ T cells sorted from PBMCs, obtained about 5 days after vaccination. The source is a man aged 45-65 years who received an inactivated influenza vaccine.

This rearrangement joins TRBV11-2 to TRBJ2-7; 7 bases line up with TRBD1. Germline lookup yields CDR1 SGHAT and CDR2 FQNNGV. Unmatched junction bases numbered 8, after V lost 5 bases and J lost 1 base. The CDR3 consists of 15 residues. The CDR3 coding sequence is TGTGCCAGCAGCCCCAGCTACAGGGGTTCCTACGAGCAGTACTTC. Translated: CASSPSYRGSYEQYF.

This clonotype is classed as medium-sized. CDR3 in DNA: TGTGCCAGCAGCTTAGTGATGCTAGCGGGAGTCTACGAGCAGTACTTC. Encoded protein: CASSLVMLAGVYEQYF. The V and J genes are TRBV7-2 and TRBJ2-7; 10 nucleotides align to TRBD2. The CDR3 has 16 amino acids. V trimming: 1 base; J trimming: 3 bases; junction bases outside the gene matches: 6. CDR1 is SGHTA, CDR2 FQGNSA, per germline.

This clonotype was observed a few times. CDR3 loop: CSARTGGMYEQYF. CDR3 DNA: TGCAGTGCTCGGACAGGGGGCATGTACGAGCAGTACTTC. The chain is built from TRBV20-1 and TRBJ2-7; 11 bases match TRBD1. J was trimmed by 4 bases and V by 5 bases; bases with no gene match: 4. The germline CDR1 and CDR2 sequences are DFQATT and SNEGSKA (reference sequence). The CDR3 runs 13 residues.

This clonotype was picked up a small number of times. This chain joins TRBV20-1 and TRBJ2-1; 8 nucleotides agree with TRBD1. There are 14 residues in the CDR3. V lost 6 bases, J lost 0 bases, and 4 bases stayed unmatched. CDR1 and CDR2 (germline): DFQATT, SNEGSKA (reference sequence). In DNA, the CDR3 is TGCAGTGCGTCGCAGGGGGCCTCCTACAATGAGCAGTTCTTC. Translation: CSASQGASYNEQFF.

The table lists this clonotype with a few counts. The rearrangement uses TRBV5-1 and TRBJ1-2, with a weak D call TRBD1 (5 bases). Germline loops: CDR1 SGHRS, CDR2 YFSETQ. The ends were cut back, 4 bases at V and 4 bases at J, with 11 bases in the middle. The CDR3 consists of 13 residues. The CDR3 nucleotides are TGCGCCAGCAGCATCGGACAAGCCTATGGCTACACCTTC. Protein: CASSIGQAYGYTF.

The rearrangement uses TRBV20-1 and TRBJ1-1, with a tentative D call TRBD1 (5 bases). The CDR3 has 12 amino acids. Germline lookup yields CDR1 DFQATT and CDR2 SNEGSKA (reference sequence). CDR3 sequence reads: CRAGLRNTEAFF. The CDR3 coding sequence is TGCAGGGCAGGGCTCAGAAACACTGAAGCTTTCTTT.

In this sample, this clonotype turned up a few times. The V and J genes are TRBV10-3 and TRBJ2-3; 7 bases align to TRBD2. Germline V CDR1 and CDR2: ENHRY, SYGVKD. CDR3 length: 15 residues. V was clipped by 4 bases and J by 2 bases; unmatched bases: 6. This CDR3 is CAISGAGRDTDTQYF. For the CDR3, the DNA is TGTGCCATCAGTGGTGCAGGGAGGGACACAGATACGCAGTATTTT.

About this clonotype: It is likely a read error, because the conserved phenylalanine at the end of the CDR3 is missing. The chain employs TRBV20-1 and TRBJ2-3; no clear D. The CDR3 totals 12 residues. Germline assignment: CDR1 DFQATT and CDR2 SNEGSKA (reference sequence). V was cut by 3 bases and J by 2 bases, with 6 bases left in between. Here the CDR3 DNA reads TGCAGTGCTAGCGGAACCACAGATACGCAGTATTCT. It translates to CSASGTTDTQYS.

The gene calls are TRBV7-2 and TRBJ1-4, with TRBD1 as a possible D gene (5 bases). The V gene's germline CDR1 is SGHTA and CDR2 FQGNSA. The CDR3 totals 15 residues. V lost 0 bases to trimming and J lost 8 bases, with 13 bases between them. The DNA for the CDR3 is TGTGCCAGCAGCTTAGCGCTCGGGGGGAACGAAAAACTGTTTTTT. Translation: CASSLALGGNEKLFF.

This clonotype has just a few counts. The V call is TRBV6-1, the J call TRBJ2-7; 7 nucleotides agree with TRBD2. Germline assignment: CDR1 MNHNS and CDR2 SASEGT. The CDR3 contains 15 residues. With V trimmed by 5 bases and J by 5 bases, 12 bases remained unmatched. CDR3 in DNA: TGTGCCAGCAGTCCTTTGGGCGGGAGCCACCACGAGCAGTACTTC. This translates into CASSPLGGSHHEQYF.

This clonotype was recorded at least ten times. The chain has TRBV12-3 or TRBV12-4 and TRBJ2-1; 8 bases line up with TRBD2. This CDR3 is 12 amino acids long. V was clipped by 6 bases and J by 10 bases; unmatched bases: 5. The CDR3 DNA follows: TGTGCCAGCAGGGGGACTAGTCACGAGCAGTTCTTC. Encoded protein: CASRGTSHEQFF.

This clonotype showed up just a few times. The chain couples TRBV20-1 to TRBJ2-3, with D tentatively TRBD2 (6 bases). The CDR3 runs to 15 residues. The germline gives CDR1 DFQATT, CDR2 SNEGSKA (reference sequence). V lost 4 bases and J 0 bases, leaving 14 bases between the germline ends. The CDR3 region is CSAKRAEPSTDTQYF. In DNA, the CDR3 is TGCAGTGCTAAGCGGGCCGAGCCAAGCACAGATACGCAGTATTTT.

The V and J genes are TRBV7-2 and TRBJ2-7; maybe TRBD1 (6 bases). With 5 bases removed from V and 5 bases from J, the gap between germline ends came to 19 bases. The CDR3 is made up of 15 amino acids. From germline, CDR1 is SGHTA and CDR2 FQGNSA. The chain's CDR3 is CASSPWGQGRNEQYF. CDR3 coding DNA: TGTGCCAGCAGCCCCTGGGGGCAGGGTCGGAACGAGCAGTACTTC.

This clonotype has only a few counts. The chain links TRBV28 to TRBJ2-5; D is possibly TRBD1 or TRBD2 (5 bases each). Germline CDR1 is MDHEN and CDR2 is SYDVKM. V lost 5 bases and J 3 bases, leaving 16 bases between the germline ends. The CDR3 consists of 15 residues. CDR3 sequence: CASSAGPGREETQYF. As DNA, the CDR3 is TGTGCCAGCAGTGCGGGCCCGGGGCGAGAAGAGACCCAGTACTTC.

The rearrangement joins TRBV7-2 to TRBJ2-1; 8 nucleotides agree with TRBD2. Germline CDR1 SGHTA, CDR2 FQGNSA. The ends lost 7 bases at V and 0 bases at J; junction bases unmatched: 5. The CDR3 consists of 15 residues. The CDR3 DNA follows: TGTGCCAGCAACAAGCGGGGGAGCTCCTACAATGAGCAGTTCTTC. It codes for CASNKRGSSYNEQFF.

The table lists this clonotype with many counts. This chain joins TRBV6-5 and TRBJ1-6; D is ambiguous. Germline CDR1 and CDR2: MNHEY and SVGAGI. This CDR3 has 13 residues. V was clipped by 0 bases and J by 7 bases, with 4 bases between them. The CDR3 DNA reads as TGTGCCAGCAGTTACTCGACGAATTCACCCCTCCACTTT. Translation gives CASSYSTNSPLHF.

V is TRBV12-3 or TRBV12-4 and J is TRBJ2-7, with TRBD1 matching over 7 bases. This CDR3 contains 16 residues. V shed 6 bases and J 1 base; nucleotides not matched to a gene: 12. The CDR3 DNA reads TGTGCCAGCAGCCGCACAGGGGCCAGGAAGTCCTACGAGCAGTACTTC. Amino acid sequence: CASSRTGARKSYEQYF.

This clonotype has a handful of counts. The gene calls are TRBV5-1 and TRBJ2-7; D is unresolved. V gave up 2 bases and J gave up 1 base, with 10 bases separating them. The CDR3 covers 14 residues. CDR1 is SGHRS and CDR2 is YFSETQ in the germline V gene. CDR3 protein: CASSFLAVSYEQYF. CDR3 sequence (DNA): TGCGCCAGCAGCTTCTTGGCGGTGTCCTACGAGCAGTACTTC.

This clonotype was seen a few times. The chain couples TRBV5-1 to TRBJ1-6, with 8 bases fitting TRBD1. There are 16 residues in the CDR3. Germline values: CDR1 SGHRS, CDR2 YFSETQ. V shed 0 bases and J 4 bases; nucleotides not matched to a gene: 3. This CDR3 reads CASSLEGQGYNSPLHF. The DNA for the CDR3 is TGCGCCAGCAGCTTGGAAGGACAGGGTTATAATTCACCCCTCCACTTT.

CDR3 coding DNA: TGTGCCACCAGCTTTCAACTAGACGGCGGCTACGAGCAGTACTTC. Protein product: CATSFQLDGGYEQYF. This chain joins TRBV6-2 or TRBV6-3 and TRBJ2-7, with D possibly matching TRBD2 (5 bases). The CDR3 totals 15 residues. Germline V gene data show CDR1 as MNHEY and CDR2 as SVGEGT. The V end lost 10 bases, the J end lost 3 bases, and 22 bases lay between the germline ends.